A single sample is the source of the 31 T cell receptor beta chains below, sequenced in a study of OX40 agonist ivuxolimab in advanced cancers. The assay was immunoSEQ multiplex PCR, and TCRdb's table has in-frame clones only and misses some. The sample has 41,000 or so clones; around four fifths are singletons. Sequencing used CD4+ or CD8+ T cells sorted from blood, obtained in a trial of the OX40 agonist ivuxolimab. The receptors derive from an adult with an advanced solid tumor such as melanoma, head and neck, liver or kidney cancer.

The CDR3 DNA reads as TGTGCCAGCACCCTCGGAGGGCAGACTGAAGCTTTCTTT. It yields the protein CASTLGGQTEAFF. The chain carries TRBV6-5 and TRBJ1-1, with D hard to call. CDR1 and CDR2 from the germline V gene are MNHEY and SVGAGI. The CDR3 extends over 13 amino acids. V dropped 7 bases and J dropped 5 bases, with 14 bases sitting between them.

The table lists this clone with a few counts. The V gene is TRBV13, the J gene TRBJ2-5; TRBD2 matches at 11 bases. CDR1 is PRHDT and CDR2 is FYEKMQ in the germline V gene (reference sequence). The CDR3 loop spans 17 amino acids. J was trimmed by 5 bases and V by 5 bases; bases with no gene match: 13. Here the CDR3 DNA reads TGTGCCAGCAGCCCGGGCACTAGCGGGAGTTGGAGGGAGACCCAGTACTTC. It codes for CASSPGTSGSWRETQYF.

The rearrangement joins TRBV19 to TRBJ1-5, with unresolved D. V was clipped by 7 bases and J by 5 bases, with 27 bases between them. CDR1 and CDR2 (germline): LNHDA, SQIVND (reference sequence). The CDR3 consists of 18 residues. This CDR3 is CASKSTPDLRYSHQPQHF. The CDR3, as DNA: TGTGCCAGTAAGAGTACCCCCGACTTACGATACTCCCATCAGCCCCAGCATTTT.

The V gene is TRBV9, the J gene TRBJ2-7; 9 nucleotides agree with TRBD1. V lost 0 bases, J lost 5 bases, and 3 bases stayed unmatched. CDR3 length: 14 amino acids. CDR1 is SGDLS and CDR2 is YYNGEE in the germline V gene. The CDR3 DNA follows: TGTGCCAGCAGCGTAGGACAGGGGGTCCACGAGCAGTACTTC. Amino acids: CASSVGQGVHEQYF.

This CDR3 reads CASSLAASGANVLTF. The DNA for the CDR3 is TGTGCCAGCAGCTTAGCAGCCTCTGGGGCCAACGTCCTGACTTTC. This rearrangement joins TRBV7-6 to TRBJ2-6; D ambiguous. Germline V lookup: CDR1 SGHVS, CDR2 FNYEAQ. Trimming shortened V by 0 bases and J by 0 bases, and 3 bases separated the two germline ends. CDR3 length: 15 residues.

The rearrangement uses TRBV7-8 and TRBJ2-2; TRBD1 matches 7 bases. Per the germline V gene, CDR1 is SGHVS and CDR2 is FQNEAQ. J lost 0 bases, V lost 5 bases, and 6 bases had no gene match. CDR3 length: 16 residues. CDR3 amino acids: CASSPRQGSNTGELFF. In DNA form, the CDR3 reads TGTGCCAGCAGCCCCCGACAGGGATCGAACACCGGGGAGCTGTTTTTT. Supplemented by reference TRBV7-8 and TRBJ2-2, the full variable domain reads GAGVSQSPRYKVAKRGQDVALRCDPISGHVSLFWYQQALGQGPEFLTYFQNEAQLDKSGLPSDRFFAERPEGSVSTLKIQRTQQEDSAVYLCASSPRQGSNTGELFFGEGSRLTVL.

The chain carries TRBV27 and TRBJ2-3, with 7 bases aligning to TRBD2. Germline V lookup: CDR1 MNHEY, CDR2 SMNVEV (reference sequence). This CDR3 has 16 amino acids. The V segment lost 6 bases and the J segment 2 bases; nucleotides outside the gene matches: 11. The CDR3 DNA reads TGTGCCAGCAGCGATTATGGGCTAGCGGACACAGATACGCAGTATTTT. Translation gives CASSDYGLADTDTQYF.

This clone was counted a single time. The chain recombines TRBV11-2 with TRBJ2-3; D is uncertain. This CDR3 region has 11 residues. V lost 3 bases to trimming and J lost 4 bases, with 2 bases between them. CDR1 is SGHAT and CDR2 is FQNNGV in the germline V gene. The CDR3 bases are TGTGCCAGCAGCTTCCCAGATACGCAGTATTTT. Translating gives CASSFPDTQYF.

The sample holds one count of this clone. V and J are TRBV2 and TRBJ1-5; weak D call: TRBD1 (5 bases). This CDR3 contains 15 residues. The V end lost 0 bases, the J end lost 4 bases, and 10 bases lay between the germline ends. The germline V gene encodes CDR1 SNHLY and CDR2 FYNNEI. CDR3 nucleotide sequence: TGTGCCAGCAGTGAAGCGTGGGGGAGAAATCAGCCCCAGCATTTT. It yields the protein CASSEAWGRNQPQHF.

This clone occurred a few times. CDR3 region: CASTLLTQYGYTF. The CDR3 DNA follows: TGTGCCAGCACGCTGCTTACTCAGTATGGCTACACCTTC. The chain has TRBV2 and TRBJ1-2, with D unclear. Per germline, CDR1 SNHLY and CDR2 FYNNEI. CDR3 size: 13 residues. Trimming shortened V by 7 bases and J by 5 bases, and 14 bases separated the two germline ends. The full variable domain, its missing parts supplied by reference TRBV2 and TRBJ1-2, is EPEVTQTPSHQVTQMGQEVILRCVPISNHLYFYWYRQILGQKVEFLVSFYNNEISEKSEIFDDQFSVERPDGSNFTLKIRSTKLEDSAMYFCASTLLTQYGYTFGSGTRLTVV.

The V and J genes are TRBV7-2 and TRBJ1-3; unclear D gene. Germline lookup yields CDR1 SGHTA and CDR2 FQGNSA. The CDR3 spans 15 residues. The germline V and J ends were trimmed by 1 base and 3 bases, with 10 bases remaining between them. In nucleotides, the CDR3 is TGTGCCAGCAGCTTAGAGCCCTTTGGTGGAAACACCATATATTTT. The encoded protein is CASSLEPFGGNTIYF.

The chain employs TRBV10-1 and TRBJ1-2; D unclear. Trimming left V 5 bases short and J 2 bases short, with 9 bases between. CDR3 length: 13 residues. CDR1 WNHNN and CDR2 SYGVQD come from the germline V gene (reference sequence). CDR3 nucleotide sequence: TGCGCCAGCAGTAAGGACTTAAACTATGGCTACACCTTC. Protein sequence: CASSKDLNYGYTF.

In this sample, this clone turned up once. The V and J genes are TRBV7-9 and TRBJ2-6; D tentatively fits TRBD1 or TRBD2 (5 bases each). From germline, CDR1 is SEHNR and CDR2 FQNEAQ (reference sequence). Deletions cut 4 bases from V and 2 bases from J, with 9 bases between. This CDR3 is built from 15 residues. The CDR3 reads CASSSPGPGANVLTF. Here the CDR3 DNA reads TGTGCCAGCAGCTCCCCGGGACCTGGGGCCAACGTCCTGACTTTC. Complete variable domain (other parts from reference TRBV7-9 and TRBJ2-6): DTGVSQNPRHKITKRGQNVTFRCDPISEHNRLYWYRQTLGQGPEFLTYFQNEAQLEKSRLLSDRFSAERPKGSFSTLEIQRTEQGDSAMYLCASSSPGPGANVLTFGAGSRLTVL.

The chain links TRBV7-8 to TRBJ1-3; the D is unclear. CDR3 size: 16 residues. With 6 bases removed from V and 0 bases from J, the gap between germline ends came to 15 bases. CDR1 and CDR2 from the germline V gene are SGHVS and FQNEAQ. This CDR3 is CASSLRDEASGNTIYF. For the CDR3, the DNA is TGTGCCAGCAGTCTCCGCGACGAGGCCTCTGGAAACACCATATATTTT.

The chain combines TRBV5-6 with TRBJ1-6, with 10 bases identical to TRBD1. V was pared by 3 bases and J by 11 bases, with 5 bases of the junction left unmatched. Germline lookup yields CDR1 SGHDT and CDR2 YYEEEE. CDR3 length equals 14 residues. For the CDR3, the DNA is TGTGCCAGCAGCTGGGACAGGGGACTGACACCCCTCCACTTT. Residues: CASSWDRGLTPLHF.

The chain combines TRBV10-3 with TRBJ1-1; no firm D call. CDR1 and CDR2 from the germline V gene are ENHRY and SYGVKD. Trimming pared 3 bases from V and 1 base from J, leaving 12 bases between. The CDR3 contains 15 residues. In DNA, the CDR3 is TGTGCCATCAGTGAAATAGCAGGCGAGAACACTGAAGCTTTCTTT. Translating it yields CAISEIAGENTEAFF.

This clone appeared once. CDR3 in DNA: TGTGCCAGCAGCTCGGACAGGGTGAACACTGAAGCTTTCTTT. Its translation: CASSSDRVNTEAFF. V and J are TRBV7-9 and TRBJ1-1; 8 positions agree with TRBD1. The CDR3 runs 14 residues. Germline CDR1 reads SEHNR; CDR2 reads FQNEAQ (reference sequence). After removal of 4 bases from V and 0 bases from J, the junction contained 1 base not matched to a gene.

This sequence joins TRBV29-1 and TRBJ2-2; 9 positions agree with TRBD1. V lost 6 bases and J lost 5; bases outside the gene matches: 13. Germline V gene sequence: CDR1 SQVTM, CDR2 ANQGSEA. CDR3 size: 16 residues. In DNA form, the CDR3 reads TGCAGCGTCCCGGATTTTGGGACAGGGCAGACCGGGGAGCTGTTTTTT. It is translated as CSVPDFGTGQTGELFF.

This clone was seen more than once but under ten times. The rearrangement uses TRBV10-3 and TRBJ2-7; 14 bases line up with TRBD2. The CDR3 runs 17 residues. J lost 5 bases, V lost 4 bases, and 10 bases had no gene match. Germline assignment: CDR1 ENHRY and CDR2 SYGVKD. Here the CDR3 DNA reads TGTGCCATCAGTGTCCTGGGGACTAGCGGGAGTGTCAACGAGCAGTACTTC. Translating it yields CAISVLGTSGSVNEQYF.

The count of this clone is one. This chain links TRBV4-2 with TRBJ1-2, with D unclear. Looked up from germline, CDR1 is LGHNA and CDR2 is YNFKEQ. The CDR3 extends over 15 amino acids. Trimming removed 3 bases at V and 4 bases at J, with 15 bases between. CDR3 amino acids: CASSQRTPGSYGYTF. CDR3 nucleotides: TGTGCCAGCAGCCAGAGGACCCCAGGAAGCTATGGCTACACCTTC.

V usage is TRBV9 and J usage is TRBJ2-1, with D possibly being TRBD1 (6 bases). Trimming took 3 bases from V and 8 from J, leaving 12 bases between them. The CDR3 loop spans 13 amino acids. CDR1 and CDR2 from the germline V gene are SGDLS and YYNGEE. The CDR3 protein is CASSATGNDEQFF. CDR3 sequence (DNA): TGTGCCAGCAGCGCAACAGGGAACGATGAGCAGTTCTTC. The entire variable domain, with the rest obtained from reference TRBV9 and TRBJ2-1, is as follows: DSGVTQTPKHLITATGQRVTLRCSPRSGDLSVYWYQQSLDQGLQFLIQYYNGEERAKGNILERFSAQQFPDLHSELNLSSLELGDSALYFCASSATGNDEQFFGPGTRLTVL.

This clone was observed a few times. The rearrangement joins TRBV28 to TRBJ1-1, with D tentatively TRBD1 (6 bases). V gave up 6 bases and J gave up 6 bases, with 17 bases separating them. This CDR3 is 14 amino acids long. Germline V lookup: CDR1 MDHEN, CDR2 SYDVKM. The CDR3 DNA is TGTGCCAGCAGCCGTGGGGGGGCCGCCGCTGAAGCTTTCTTT. Translating it yields CASSRGGAAAEAFF.

This clone was picked up a small number of times. The chain has TRBV28 and TRBJ1-3; TRBD1 agrees at 7 bases. The CDR3 length is 14 residues. Germline CDR1 reads MDHEN; CDR2 reads SYDVKM. The trim removed 6 bases at V and 4 bases at J, leaving 6 bases unmatched. The chain's CDR3 is CASRPGTAGNTIYF. The DNA for the CDR3 is TGTGCCAGCAGGCCCGGGACAGCCGGAAACACCATATATTTT.

The chain couples TRBV5-1 to TRBJ2-2, with D perhaps matching TRBD1 or TRBD2 (7 bases each). Germline V CDR1 and CDR2: SGHRS, YFSETQ. The CDR3 is made up of 16 amino acids. Trimming stripped 4 bases from V and 5 bases from J, with 18 bases between. CDR3 coding DNA: TGCGCCAGCAGCCTGCAGGGGGGGTCGAGGACCGGGGAGCTGTTTTTT. This translates into CASSLQGGSRTGELFF.

The chain is built from TRBV11-2 and TRBJ2-5; TRBD1 is a possible D gene (6 bases). Germline V gives CDR1 SGHAT, CDR2 FQNNGV. The CDR3 has 17 amino acids. Trimming pared 3 bases from V and 5 bases from J, leaving 22 bases between. CDR3 nucleotide sequence: TGTGCCAGCAGCTTCAGATGGAGGCTGCCAGGGGTTGAGACCCAGTACTTC. Translating gives CASSFRWRLPGVETQYF.

CDR3 DNA sequence: TGCAGCGTTGAAGGAGGACTTGGCTACACCTTC. Its protein product is CSVEGGLGYTF. This rearrangement joins TRBV29-1 to TRBJ1-2; D call uncertain. V was pared by 1 base and J by 7 bases, with 7 bases between. Germline CDR1 and CDR2: SQVTM and ANQGSEA. The CDR3 spans 11 residues.

V usage is TRBV30 and J usage is TRBJ2-1, with 10 bases that match TRBD2. Trimming at V came to 8 bases and at J to 3 bases, leaving 7 bases not matched to a gene. Germline loops: CDR1 GTSNPN, CDR2 SVGIG (reference sequence). This CDR3 has 14 residues. The CDR3 DNA sequence: TGTGCCCGAATAGCTAGCGGGGGCTACAATGAGCAGTTCTTC. This encodes CARIASGGYNEQFF.

Of note for this clone: One end of the junction fails to match germline, which may point to a read error. This chain joins TRBV7-7 and TRBJ1-1, with D perhaps TRBD1 (6 bases). This CDR3 has 13 residues. The V gene's germline CDR1 is SSHAT and CDR2 FNYEAQ (reference sequence). CDR3 amino acids: CASSLSRGTEAFF. CDR3 nucleotide sequence: TGTGCTAGCAGCTTATCCAGGGGCACTGAAGCTTTCTTT. The whole variable domain, remainder taken from reference TRBV7-7 and TRBJ1-1, is GAGVSQSPRYKVTKRGQDVTLRCDPISSHATLYWYQQALGQGPEFLTYFNYEAQPDKSGLPSDRFSAERPEGSISTLTIQRTEQRDSAMYRCASSLSRGTEAFFGQGTRLTVV.

The chain joins TRBV4-1 to TRBJ2-2; TRBD2 aligns across 9 bases. V lost 3 bases, J lost 9 bases, and 8 bases stayed unmatched. The CDR3 is made up of 15 amino acids. Germline V gene lookup returns CDR1 MGHRA and CDR2 YSYEKL. Here the CDR3 reads CASSHGRSGSWELFF. The CDR3 DNA is TGCGCCAGCAGCCACGGGCGTAGCGGGAGCTGGGAGCTGTTTTTT.

The chain has TRBV28 and TRBJ2-3; D is unresolved. Trimming stripped 5 bases from V and 6 bases from J, with 15 bases between. The CDR3 has 14 residues. Per germline, CDR1 MDHEN and CDR2 SYDVKM. CDR3 DNA: TGTGCCAGCAGTGGCCCTAGAAACACGGATACGCAGTATTTT. This codes for CASSGPRNTDTQYF.

The chain links TRBV6-5 to TRBJ1-3; no reliable D call. The V end was cut by 5 bases, the J end by 0 bases, with 8 bases between. This CDR3 has 14 amino acids. Looked up from germline, CDR1 is MNHEY and CDR2 is SVGAGI. The CDR3 loop reads CASSPQSSGNTIYF. DNA of the CDR3: TGTGCCAGCAGTCCCCAGAGCTCTGGAAACACCATATATTTT.